This is a list of T cell receptor beta chains from one sample in a study of blood T cells in healthy people across ages. TCRdb analysed the 5' RACE reads with MiXCR anew, one entry per CDR3 protein. The sample consists of some 860,000 distinct CDR3 sequences, roughly three fifths of them appearing once. Sequenced sample: blood. These receptors came from a man between 35 and 55 years old in good health. CDR3s include the opening cysteine and the closing phenylalanine or tryptophan. A D gene is named only where the DNA matches it firmly. Expanded clones get a size class; other rows say once, few or many, or leave the size out.

TRBJ1-2	TRBV20-1	12	NA	NA	TGCAGTGCTACCGGGCTTAACTATGGCTACACCTTC	CSATGLNYGYTF
TRBJ2-7	TRBV27	17	TRBD2	few	TGTGCCAGCAGTTTCCTCTCGACTAGCGGGAGGTTGGACGAGCAGTACTTC	CASSFLSTSGRLDEQYF
TRBJ2-5	TRBV28	15	TRBD1	NA	TGTGCCAGCAGACCCAACCAGGGGGCCGGGGAGACCCAGTACTTC	CASRPNQGAGETQYF
TRBJ2-7	TRBV11-3	15	NA	NA	TGTGCCAGCAGCTTAGATCGGCAATCCCTCTACGAGCAGTACTTC	CASSLDRQSLYEQYF
TRBJ2-7	TRBV15	15	NA	once	TGTGCCACCAGCAGAGAAACTAGTGGTCGATACGAGCAGTACTTC	CATSRETSGRYEQYF
TRBJ2-3	TRBV10-3	13	NA	NA	TGTGCCACACAGGGAGGGCACAAAGATACGCAGTATTTT	CATQGGHKDTQYF
TRBJ1-1	TRBV7-2	13	NA	NA	TGTGCCAGCACCGCCGTCCTGAACACTGAAGCTTTCTTT	CASTAVLNTEAFF
TRBJ2-7	TRBV27	15	TRBD1	NA	TGTGCCAGCAGTTTTCTCAGGACAGGGTCCTACGAGCAGTACTTC	CASSFLRTGSYEQYF
TRBJ2-7	TRBV4-2	15	NA	few	TGTGCCAGCAGCCAAGTCCTCGGGTCGACCTACGAGCAGTACTTC	CASSQVLGSTYEQYF
TRBJ1-2	TRBV6-2/TRBV6-3	15	NA	NA	TGTGCCAGCAGTAATGGACAGACAATCAACTATGGCTACACCTTC	CASSNGQTINYGYTF
TRBJ2-7	TRBV7-2	16	NA	NA	TGTGCCAGCAGCTTAGGCCCTGGACAGCTCCCGGGAGAGCAGTACTTC	CASSLGPGQLPGEQYF
TRBJ1-5	TRBV7-2	13	NA	NA	TGTGCCAGCAGCGCCCATGTAGATCAGCCCCAGCATTTT	CASSAHVDQPQHF
TRBJ2-5	TRBV7-7	16	NA	few	TGTGCTAGCAGCTTAGTTCCAGGGATGAATCAAGAGACCCAGTACTTC	CASSLVPGMNQETQYF
TRBJ1-2	TRBV28	13	NA	NA	TGTGCCAGCAGTTTGGTTCAGGGCGGTGGCTACACCTTC	CASSLVQGGGYTF
TRBJ1-1	TRBV5-1	16	NA	NA	TGCGCCAGCAGCCGGTGGAATGGCGGACGGCAAACTGAAGCTTTCTTT	CASSRWNGGRQTEAFF
TRBJ1-2	TRBV6-5	15	NA	NA	TGTGCCAGCAGTTACTCCCGGAGCTCCAACTATGGCTACACCTTC	CASSYSRSSNYGYTF
TRBJ1-2	TRBV29-1	14	NA	few	TGCAGCGCCCCGGGCGACGGGCCTAACTATGGCTACACCTTC	CSAPGDGPNYGYTF
TRBJ2-3	TRBV6-5	12	NA	NA	TGTGCCTGCGGGGATCGAGGAGATAGGCAGTATTTT	CACGDRGDRQYF
TRBJ2-1	TRBV29-1	12	TRBD2	NA	TGCAGCGTTGGGACTAGCTTCAATGAGCAGTTCTTC	CSVGTSFNEQFF
TRBJ1-5	TRBV10-3	15	NA	NA	TGTGCCATCAGTGAGAGTCAGGATCCCAATCAGCCCCAGCATTTT	CAISESQDPNQPQHF
TRBJ1-4	TRBV3-1	14	NA	NA	TGTGCCAACAGCCTCGGGACACCTAATGAAAAACTGTTTTTT	CANSLGTPNEKLFF
TRBJ2-3	TRBV7-2	16	NA	few	TGTGCCAGCAGCCCCCGTGGGGGGGGCCCCGGGGATACGCAGTATTTT	CASSPRGGGPGDTQYF
TRBJ2-1	TRBV24-1	15	NA	NA	TGTGCCACCAGTCTAGGGGGGGACTCCTACAATGAGCAGTTCTTC	CATSLGGDSYNEQFF
TRBJ2-7	TRBV3-1	17	NA	NA	TGTGCCAGCAGCCAAGGATCCCTTGGGGGAAGATCCTACGAGCAGTACTTC	CASSQGSLGGRSYEQYF
TRBJ1-2	TRBV27	15	TRBD1	NA	TGTGCCAGCAGTTCGCCGGACAGGGTACACTGTGGCTACACCTTC	CASSSPDRVHCGYTF
TRBJ2-7	TRBV20-1	14	NA	NA	TGCAGTGCTACTCCGAGGGAGGAGGGCTACGAGCAGTACTTC	CSATPREEGYEQYF
TRBJ2-7	TRBV25-1	14	NA	few	TGTGCCAGCAGTGGCCCATACAGGGTCCACGAGCAGTACTTC	CASSGPYRVHEQYF
TRBJ2-5	TRBV20-1	15	NA	few	TGCAGTGCTAGTAATTCCAGGGACCTCAGCGGGACCCAGTACTTC	CSASNSRDLSGTQYF
TRBJ2-1	TRBV7-9	16	TRBD2	NA	TGTGCCAGCAGCCCCCGAGCGGGGGGCAGTTCCAATGAGCAGTTCTTC	CASSPRAGGSSNEQFF
TRBJ2-5	TRBV7-2	15	TRBD1	few	TGTGCCAGCAGCTTAGGGGACAGGGAAGGAGAGACCCAGTACTTC	CASSLGDREGETQYF
TRBJ2-3	TRBV6-5	15	TRBD2	NA	TGTGCCAGCACCCTACAAGCGGGACTCATCGCTACGCAGTATTTT	CASTLQAGLIATQYF
TRBJ2-5	TRBV27	15	NA	few	TGTGCCAGCAGTTTATTTCGGGGCCGTGAAGAGACCCAGTACTTC	CASSLFRGREETQYF
TRBJ1-2	TRBV27	14	NA	NA	TGTGCCAGCAGGCCCCTCGGGGTTTCGGGAGGCTACACCTTC	CASRPLGVSGGYTF
TRBJ2-3	TRBV27	12	NA	NA	TGTGCCACTACGGGGCTCGGAGATACGCAGTATTTT	CATTGLGDTQYF
TRBJ2-3	TRBV15	16	TRBD2	few	TGTGCCACCAGCAGAGATCCTAGCGGGGGTACAGATACGCAGTATTTT	CATSRDPSGGTDTQYF
TRBJ2-3	TRBV7-3	15	TRBD2	few	TGTGCCAGCTCTATGAGACTGGCGGGGGCAGATACGCAGTATTTT	CASSMRLAGADTQYF
TRBJ2-5	TRBV7-2	14	NA	NA	TGTGCCAGCAGCTTATTTGGGTCCCAAGAGACCCAGTACTTC	CASSLFGSQETQYF
TRBJ1-2	TRBV20-1	19	NA	NA	TGCAGTGCTAGAGATCCGTGGGCAGGGACCTTTCAAACCATCTATGGCTACACCTTC	CSARDPWAGTFQTIYGYTF
TRBJ2-7	TRBV6-1	13	NA	NA	TGTGCCAGCAGTGCTAGCAGGGTCAATGAGCAGTACTTC	CASSASRVNEQYF
TRBJ2-7	TRBV6-1	12	NA	NA	TGTGCCAGCACTAGGGGCACCTACGAGCAGTACTTC	CASTRGTYEQYF
TRBJ2-5	TRBV11-1	13	NA	few	TGTGCCAGCAGCTTACAGGGAGAAGAGACCCAGTACTTC	CASSLQGEETQYF
TRBJ1-2	TRBV24-1	14	TRBD1	NA	TGTGCCACCAGTGACCCAGACAGGGTATATGGCTACACCTTC	CATSDPDRVYGYTF
TRBJ2-2	TRBV6-1	14	NA	NA	TGTGCCAGCAGTGATGGTCGGAACACCGGGGAGCTGTTTTTT	CASSDGRNTGELFF
TRBJ2-3	TRBV7-3	16	TRBD2	few	TGTGCCAGCAGCACCTCAGCGGGATCAGTAACAGATACGCAGTATTTT	CASSTSAGSVTDTQYF
TRBJ2-7	TRBV29-1	11	NA	NA	TGCAGCGCCGGGTCCGCCTACGAGCAGTACTTC	CSAGSAYEQYF
TRBJ2-3	TRBV5-1	16	TRBD2	NA	TGCGCCAGCAGCGCGGGACTAGCGCACTACACAGATACGCAGTATTTT	CASSAGLAHYTDTQYF
TRBJ2-7	TRBV29-1	13	NA	NA	TGCAGCGTGGGGGAGGGGACACCCTACGAGCAGTACTTC	CSVGEGTPYEQYF
TRBJ2-5	TRBV9	16	NA	NA	TGTGCCAGCAGCGTAGCTACGGCAGGGGTATGGGAGACCCAGTACTTC	CASSVATAGVWETQYF